These 23 T cell receptor beta chains originate from one sample sequenced in a study of OX40 agonist ivuxolimab in advanced cancers. Produced via immunoSEQ multiplex PCR; TCRdb's table is partial and in-frame only. Among fewer than 45,000 clones listed, around three quarters were seen once. The source material was CD4+ or CD8+ T cells sorted from blood, sampled in a trial of the OX40 agonist ivuxolimab. Source of these receptors: an adult with an advanced solid tumor such as melanoma, head and neck, liver or kidney cancer.

This clone has only a few counts. The chain has TRBV27 and TRBJ2-7, with 10 bases identical to TRBD1. This CDR3 region has 15 residues. The J segment lost 5 bases and the V segment lost 5 bases, leaving 9 bases of the junction unmatched. Germline V gives CDR1 MNHEY, CDR2 SMNVEV (reference sequence). CDR3 sequence reads: CASSLSGQGSHEQYF. CDR3 coding DNA: TGTGCCAGCAGTCTCTCGGGACAGGGGAGCCACGAGCAGTACTTC.

DNA of the CDR3: TGCGCCAGCAGCTGGAGTCCGGGACAGGGGGCCAAAAACATTCAGTACTTC. Protein sequence: CASSWSPGQGAKNIQYF. The V gene is TRBV5-1, the J gene TRBJ2-4; 10 nucleotides agree with TRBD1. Germline CDR1 and CDR2: SGHRS and YFSETQ. The ends lost 3 bases at V and 1 base at J; junction bases unmatched: 7. The CDR3 runs to 17 residues.

The rearrangement joins TRBV28 to TRBJ1-6, with D perhaps matching TRBD1 (6 bases). Between the trimmed V and J ends, which lost 6 bases and 2 bases, there was a span of 11 bases. The length of the CDR3 is 15 residues. The V gene's germline CDR1 is MDHEN and CDR2 SYDVKM. CDR3 DNA sequence: TGTGCCAGCAGCCTCCGGACAGCCTATAATTCACCCCTCCACTTT. Translation: CASSLRTAYNSPLHF.

This rearrangement joins TRBV5-1 to TRBJ2-1; possible D gene TRBD2, 5 bases. Trimming took off 0 bases at V and 10 bases at J, with 5 bases between the two ends. Germline V gives CDR1 SGHRS, CDR2 YFSETQ. The CDR3 contains 11 residues. The CDR3 DNA follows: TGCGCCAGCAGCTTGGGAGGGGAGCAGTTCTTC. This translates into CASSLGGEQFF.

V gene TRBV6-1 combines with J gene TRBJ1-2, with TRBD1 identical over 8 bases. This CDR3 has 14 residues. In germline, CDR1 is MNHNS, CDR2 SASEGT. With V trimmed by 4 bases and J by 2 bases, 3 bases remained unmatched. The CDR3 loop reads CASSGQGPNYGYTF. In DNA form, the CDR3 reads TGTGCCAGCAGTGGACAGGGGCCAAACTATGGCTACACCTTC.

This clone showed up just once. Other DNA sequences in this sample translate to the same CDR3. J is TRBJ1-3 and V is TRBV4-2; weak D call: TRBD1 (5 bases). The germline gives CDR1 LGHNA, CDR2 YNFKEQ. This CDR3 is 18 amino acids long. The V gene lost 0 bases and the J gene lost 2 bases, with 17 bases spanning the gap. The CDR3 here is CASSQDRDPNGPGNTIYF. The CDR3 nucleotides read TGTGCCAGCAGCCAAGATAGGGACCCAAACGGGCCTGGAAACACCATATATTTT.

The chain is built from TRBV5-1 and TRBJ2-5; a possible D gene is TRBD1 (6 bases). Germline V CDR1 and CDR2: SGHRS, YFSETQ. The length of the CDR3 is 15 residues. V lost 0 bases and J lost 0, with 9 bases in between. CDR3 sequence reads: CASSLGRGNQETQYF. Written as DNA, the CDR3 is TGCGCCAGCAGCTTGGGCAGGGGAAACCAAGAGACCCAGTACTTC.

The rearrangement links TRBV5-4 to TRBJ2-4; 11 nucleotides agree with TRBD2. This CDR3 has 16 amino acids. The germline CDR1 and CDR2 sequences are SGHNT and YYREEE (reference sequence). The V segment lost 4 bases and the J segment 1 base; nucleotides outside the gene matches: 4. The CDR3 loop is CASSRRLAGAKNIQYF. The CDR3 DNA follows: TGTGCCAGCAGCAGGAGACTAGCGGGGGCCAAAAACATTCAGTACTTC.

CDR3 sequence (DNA): TGTGCCAGCAGCTTGGAGGGGATAAGATCACCCCTCCACTTT. This translates into CASSLEGIRSPLHF. The V and J genes are TRBV5-6 and TRBJ1-6; possible D gene TRBD1, 5 bases. Trimming stripped 0 bases from V and 10 bases from J, with 11 bases between. Germline V gives CDR1 SGHDT, CDR2 YYEEEE. This CDR3 has 14 amino acids.

The chain uses TRBV2 and TRBJ2-1; D perhaps matches TRBD2 (6 bases). CDR3 length: 14 residues. Trimming left V 3 bases short and J 10 bases short, with 16 bases between. Germline loops: CDR1 SNHLY, CDR2 FYNNEI. The DNA of the CDR3 is TGTGCCAGCAGTGAGGACTACTCAGGGTCGGAGCAGTTCTTC. Translated, it gives CASSEDYSGSEQFF.

V is TRBV10-3 and J is TRBJ1-1; no clear D. Per germline, CDR1 ENHRY and CDR2 SYGVKD. Deletions cut 5 bases from V and 0 bases from J, with 13 bases between. The CDR3 extends over 15 amino acids. Here the CDR3 DNA reads TGTGCCATCAGTTTAGAGGGCGGCATGAACACTGAAGCTTTCTTT. It yields the protein CAISLEGGMNTEAFF.

At least ten counts were recorded for this clone. This chain links TRBV29-1 with TRBJ2-2, with 7 bases lining up with TRBD1. Looked up from germline, CDR1 is SQVTM and CDR2 is ANQGSEA. Trimming cost V 1 base and J 2 bases; bases outside gene matches: 7. There are 16 residues in the CDR3. This chain's CDR3 is CSVEAVGDSNTGELFF. CDR3 coding DNA: TGCAGCGTTGAAGCCGTGGGGGACAGCAACACCGGGGAGCTGTTTTTT.

The chain has TRBV6-6 and TRBJ2-7; D possibly corresponds to TRBD1 (5 bases). This CDR3 region has 12 residues. V lost 4 bases to trimming and J lost 5 bases, with 9 bases between them. Per germline, CDR1 MNHNY and CDR2 SVGAGI (reference sequence). CDR3 amino acids: CASSSSGNEQYF. CDR3 coding DNA: TGTGCCAGCAGTTCCTCAGGGAACGAGCAGTACTTC.

J is TRBJ1-1 and V is TRBV7-3, with D tentatively TRBD1 (5 bases). V gave up 7 bases and J gave up 0 bases, with 15 bases separating them. The germline V gene has CDR1 SGHTA and CDR2 FQGTGA. The CDR3 extends over 15 amino acids. CDR3: CASNPQWGVNTEAFF. CDR3 coding DNA: TGTGCCAGCAACCCCCAATGGGGGGTGAACACTGAAGCTTTCTTT.

This clone was seen more than once but under ten times. This chain links TRBV14 with TRBJ1-1; a possible D gene is TRBD1 (6 bases). The CDR3 is 16 residues long. V shed 1 base and J shed 0 bases, with 12 bases lying between them. Germline CDR1 SGHDN, CDR2 FVKESK. The CDR3: CASSQVGGQMNTEAFF. DNA for the CDR3: TGTGCCAGCAGCCAAGTTGGGGGGCAGATGAACACTGAAGCTTTCTTT.

The rearrangement joins TRBV25-1 to TRBJ1-1, with D perhaps matching TRBD1 (5 bases). This CDR3 contains 13 residues. Germline-derived CDR1 and CDR2 are MGHDK and SYGVNS. V was clipped by 6 bases and J by 6 bases, with 14 bases between them. This CDR3 reads CASSATVTAEAFF. DNA for the CDR3: TGTGCCAGCAGCGCGACCGTGACAGCTGAAGCTTTCTTT.

This chain joins TRBV7-9 and TRBJ2-1; 14 bases fit TRBD2. Germline values: CDR1 SEHNR, CDR2 FQNEAQ (reference sequence). The length of the CDR3 is 16 residues. The V gene end was trimmed by 2 bases and the J gene end by 4 bases; junction bases not matched to a gene: 1. The CDR3 DNA follows: TGTGCCAGCAGCTTAAGGACTAGCGGGGGGTACAATGAGCAGTTCTTC. Protein sequence: CASSLRTSGGYNEQFF.

This rearrangement joins TRBV28 to TRBJ1-4, with a possible D match to TRBD1 (6 bases). CDR1 is MDHEN and CDR2 is SYDVKM in the germline V gene. The CDR3 consists of 12 residues. V lost 6 bases and J 10 bases, leaving 12 bases between the germline ends. The CDR3 region has the DNA TGTGCCAGCAGGATGACAGGCCGAAAACTGTTTTTT. It yields the protein CASRMTGRKLFF.

This clone was counted between two and nine times. This chain connects TRBV6-5 to TRBJ1-6, with no clear D. Germline V CDR1 and CDR2: MNHEY, SVGAGI. The CDR3 has 15 residues. The V end lost 6 bases, the J end lost 5 bases, and 14 bases lay between the germline ends. The CDR3, as DNA: TGTGCCAGCAGGGGTGGGGTGTTAAATAATTCACCCCTCCACTTT. This encodes CASRGGVLNNSPLHF.

This chain links TRBV2 with TRBJ1-5; TRBD1 is a possible D gene (5 bases). CDR3 length: 13 amino acids. Germline loops: CDR1 SNHLY, CDR2 FYNNEI. Trimming took off 0 bases at V and 10 bases at J, with 10 bases between the two ends. In DNA, the CDR3 is TGTGCCAGCAGTGAAGCTGAGGGGCTTCCCCAGCATTTT. Translated: CASSEAEGLPQHF.

This rearrangement joins TRBV10-3 to TRBJ2-1, with D perhaps matching TRBD1 (5 bases). V was shortened by 3 bases and J by 9 bases, with 15 bases between the two germline ends. Per germline, CDR1 ENHRY and CDR2 SYGVKD. CDR3 size: 14 residues. This CDR3 is CAISDGHVYGEQFF. The CDR3 nucleotides read TGTGCCATCAGTGACGGACACGTTTATGGTGAGCAGTTCTTC.

This chain uses TRBV7-9 with TRBJ1-4; possible D gene TRBD1, 5 bases. Trimming left V 5 bases short and J 10 bases short, with 11 bases between. Germline CDR1 SEHNR, CDR2 FQNEAQ (reference sequence). This CDR3 comprises 12 residues. The CDR3: CASSPGGVKLFF. CDR3 nucleotide sequence: TGTGCCAGCAGCCCGGGAGGGGTAAAACTGTTTTTT.

The rearrangement uses TRBV6-1 and TRBJ2-7; 7 bases are shared with TRBD1. The CDR3 spans 11 residues. The V and J ends lost 10 bases and 4 bases, in that order; junction bases with no gene match: 4. The V gene's germline CDR1 is MNHNS and CDR2 SASEGT. The CDR3 region is CATGQFYEQYF. The CDR3 nucleotides are TGTGCCACGGGACAGTTTTACGAGCAGTACTTC.